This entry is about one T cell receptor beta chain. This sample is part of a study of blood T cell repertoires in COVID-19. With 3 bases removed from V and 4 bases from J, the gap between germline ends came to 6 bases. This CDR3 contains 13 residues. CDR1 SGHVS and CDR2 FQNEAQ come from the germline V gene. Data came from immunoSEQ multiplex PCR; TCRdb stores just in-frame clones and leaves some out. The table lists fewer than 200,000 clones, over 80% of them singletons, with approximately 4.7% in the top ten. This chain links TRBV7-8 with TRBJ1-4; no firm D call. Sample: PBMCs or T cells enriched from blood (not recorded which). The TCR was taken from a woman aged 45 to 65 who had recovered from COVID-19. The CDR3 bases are TGTGCCAGCAGCTTTCAGGTTAATGAAAAACTGTTTTTT. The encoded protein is CASSFQVNEKLFF.